This T cell receptor beta chain was sequenced in a study of cytomegalovirus exposure and HLA in healthy donors. Findings of the study overall: Reported findings show TCR beta sequences accurately forecast HLA-A and HLA-B alleles in most subjects. With later analysis, a missense DCLRE1C variant became linked to TCR beta V- and J-gene trimming.

The PCR made use of 60 Vbeta and 13 Jbeta primers. Original data processing: Later work found about 80 million unique TCR beta chains, with some 11 million shared. TCRdb's copy holds only in-frame clones and misses some; the assay was immunoSEQ multiplex PCR. V, J and clone size derive from that table, while D and trimming were established from the DNA sequence. The data contain 170,000 or so clones, 60% to 85% of them singletons. Comments on this clone: The antigen remains unidentified.

Trimming cost V 4 bases and J 2 bases, with 23 bases left between them. CDR3 length equals 18 residues. CDR1 is MDHEN and CDR2 is SYDVKM in the germline V gene. V and J are TRBV28 and TRBJ2-5; possibly TRBD2 for D (7 bases). The sequence came from a woman in her fifties or sixties in good health and CMV-seropositive. Sequenced input: PBMCs. Written as DNA, the CDR3 is TGTGCCAGCAGTTGGACACGGGGGAGGGGGGGTAGGCAAGAGACCCAGTACTTC. Translating gives CASSWTRGRGGRQETQYF.